One and the same sample provided the 3 T cell receptor beta chains below, sequenced in a study of CD4 T cells in relation to SARS-CoV-2 and coronaviruses. The antigens of these receptors remain unknown. Here immunoSEQ multiplex PCR was the method, and the copy in TCRdb shows in-frame clones only, minus some. In the table there are 35,000 to 40,000 clones, 77% of which are singletons. Sequenced material: memory CD4+ T cells from PBMCs, cultured in vitro. These receptors were taken from an adult with COVID-19.

CDR3 region: CASRDLQGSGANVLTF. The CDR3 DNA follows: TGTGCCAGCAGAGACTTACAGGGTTCCGGGGCCAACGTCCTGACTTTC. The chain is built from TRBV27 and TRBJ2-6; D may be TRBD1 (6 bases). Germline lookup yields CDR1 MNHEY and CDR2 SMNVEV (reference sequence). CDR3 length: 16 residues. V dropped 6 bases and J dropped 4 bases, with 16 bases sitting between them.

This chain joins TRBV7-8 and TRBJ2-3; D gene ambiguous. Germline V gene lookup returns CDR1 SGHVS and CDR2 FQNEAQ. Trimming left V 3 bases short and J 3 bases short, with 10 bases between. The CDR3 totals 14 residues. CDR3 residues: CASSFLGRTDTQYF. The CDR3 DNA reads TGTGCCAGCAGCTTCCTCGGCCGGACAGATACGCAGTATTTT.

CDR3 residues: CASSFVSGPSYEQYF. The CDR3 nucleotides read TGTGCCAGCAGTTTTGTAAGCGGTCCCTCCTACGAGCAGTACTTC. The chain is built from TRBV28 and TRBJ2-7; D possibly corresponds to TRBD2 (5 bases). Germline V gene lookup returns CDR1 MDHEN and CDR2 SYDVKM. V lost 3 bases and J 0 bases, leaving 12 bases between the germline ends. The CDR3 length is 15 residues.